Listed here are 22 T cell receptor beta chains from one sample, sequenced in a study of siplizumab effects on memory and regulatory T cells. Clones were sequenced by immunoSEQ multiplex PCR, and TCRdb holds only the in-frame ones, with some missing. Among roughly 82,000 clones listed, 87% were seen once. Sequenced material: Tregs sorted from blood. The receptor source for this set is a human donor in good health.

This clone came up a few times. J is TRBJ1-2 and V is TRBV6-6; 8 bases line up with TRBD1. The CDR3 runs 15 residues. V gave up 2 bases and J gave up 5 bases; unmatched junction bases: 7. Germline V lookup: CDR1 MNHNY, CDR2 SVGAGI (reference sequence). The DNA for the CDR3 is TGTGCCAGCAGTTACCCTTCAGGGGGCGGATATGGCTACACCTTC. It translates to CASSYPSGGGYGYTF.

This clone was observed a handful of times. The DNA for the CDR3 is TGTGCCAGCAGCTTGGACTCGACGGGGAACACTGAAGCTTTCTTT. This translates into CASSLDSTGNTEAFF. The rearrangement links TRBV7-9 to TRBJ1-1; D gene unclear. CDR3 size: 15 residues. Trimming stripped 3 bases from V and 1 base from J, with 12 bases between. In germline, CDR1 is SEHNR, CDR2 FQNEAQ (reference sequence).

This clone was found once. The rearrangement uses TRBV11-2 and TRBJ1-2; D is perhaps TRBD1 (5 bases). The CDR3 spans 13 residues. From germline, CDR1 is SGHAT and CDR2 FQNNGV. Trimming took 2 bases from V and 7 from J, leaving 11 bases between them. For the CDR3, the DNA is TGTGCCAGCAGCTTAACTAACAGGATTGGCTACACCTTC. Translated, it gives CASSLTNRIGYTF.

V usage is TRBV5-1 and J usage is TRBJ2-5; D gene ambiguous. Germline loops: CDR1 SGHRS, CDR2 YFSETQ. V was trimmed by 0 bases and J by 5 bases, leaving 8 bases between them. The CDR3 covers 13 residues. CDR3 residues: CASSLGGWETQYF. CDR3 in DNA: TGCGCCAGCAGCTTGGGAGGTTGGGAGACCCAGTACTTC.

This chain connects TRBV12-5 to TRBJ2-1, with no clear D. V gave up 2 bases and J gave up 4 bases, with 12 bases separating them. The CDR3 extends over 15 amino acids. The germline CDR1 and CDR2 sequences are LGHNT and FRNRAP. Here the CDR3 DNA reads TGTGCTAGTGGTTTGCTTCCCCAGCCATACAATGAGCAGTTCTTC. It is translated as CASGLLPQPYNEQFF.

The V and J genes are TRBV5-1 and TRBJ1-6; no firm D call. The CDR3 spans 14 residues. Germline V gives CDR1 SGHRS, CDR2 YFSETQ. Trimming pared 0 bases from V and 6 bases from J, leaving 7 bases between. The CDR3 bases are TGCGCCAGCAGCTTGGAAAAGTTTAATTCACCCCTCCACTTT. Translating it yields CASSLEKFNSPLHF.

This clone was observed a single time. This chain links TRBV7-2 with TRBJ2-5; D remains unclear. The CDR3 runs to 13 residues. Trimming cost V 5 bases and J 3 bases, with 10 bases left between them. Germline loops: CDR1 SGHTA, CDR2 FQGNSA. CDR3 region: CASSPSNKETQYF. In nucleotides, the CDR3 is TGTGCCAGCAGCCCGTCAAATAAAGAGACCCAGTACTTC.

The rearrangement uses TRBV6-1 and TRBJ1-2, with D uncertain. Germline CDR1 MNHNS, CDR2 SASEGT. Trimming left V 5 bases short and J 8 bases short, with 15 bases between. The CDR3 loop spans 13 amino acids. CDR3 region: CASSSSGPGGYTF. The CDR3 region has the DNA TGTGCCAGCAGTTCCTCCGGGCCAGGAGGCTACACCTTC.

The V and J genes are TRBV2 and TRBJ2-3; D might be TRBD1 or TRBD2, each matching 6 bases. The germline CDR1 and CDR2 sequences are SNHLY and FYNNEI. V gave up 10 bases and J gave up 0 bases, with 17 bases separating them. The CDR3 is 15 amino acids. The CDR3 sequence is CATTRGDTSTDTQYF. DNA of the CDR3: TGTGCCACGACTAGGGGGGATACTAGCACAGATACGCAGTATTTT.

The chain uses TRBV19 and TRBJ1-3; D ambiguous. Looked up from germline, CDR1 is LNHDA and CDR2 is SQIVND (reference sequence). V lost 5 bases and J 1 base, leaving 9 bases between the germline ends. The CDR3 runs to 14 residues. DNA for the CDR3: TGTGCCAGTAGTCTATTTGCTTCTGGAAACACCATATATTTT. Amino acid sequence: CASSLFASGNTIYF.

The V gene is TRBV19, the J gene TRBJ1-1; D not resolved. CDR3 length: 13 residues. Looked up from germline, CDR1 is LNHDA and CDR2 is SQIVND (reference sequence). V lost 4 bases and J 1 base, leaving 7 bases between the germline ends. CDR3 coding DNA: TGTGCCAGTAGTAAGACCCCGAACACTGAAGCTTTCTTT. The encoded protein is CASSKTPNTEAFF. The full variable domain, rest sourced from reference TRBV19 and TRBJ1-1, is DGGITQSPKYLFRKEGQNVTLSCEQNLNHDAMYWYRQDPGQGLRLIYYSQIVNDFQKGDIAEGYSVSREKKESFPLTVTSAQKNPTAFYLCASSKTPNTEAFFGQGTRLTVV.

The gene calls are TRBV7-6 and TRBJ1-6; 10 bases fit TRBD1. The CDR3 has 15 amino acids. Germline trimming cut 6 bases from V and 9 bases from J; bases unmatched to any gene: 8. Germline assignment: CDR1 SGHVS and CDR2 FNYEAQ. The DNA for the CDR3 is TGTGCCAGCAGTAAGGGACAGGGGCACGGTTCACCCCTCCACTTT. Its protein product is CASSKGQGHGSPLHF.

The genes are TRBV28 and TRBJ2-7; 10 bases map to TRBD1. With V trimmed by 5 bases and J by 5 bases, 9 bases remained unmatched. The CDR3 extends over 15 amino acids. Germline assignment: CDR1 MDHEN and CDR2 SYDVKM. The CDR3 region is CASSLHGTGVNEQYF. The DNA of the CDR3 is TGTGCCAGCAGTCTCCACGGGACAGGGGTGAACGAGCAGTACTTC.

The genes are TRBV6-4 and TRBJ1-6; 7 positions match TRBD1. Unmatched junction bases numbered 5, after V lost 5 bases and J lost 7 bases. Germline-derived CDR1 and CDR2 are MRHNA and SNTAGT. The CDR3 covers 14 residues. DNA of the CDR3: TGTGCCAGCAGTCACCAGGGGGGGAATTCACCCCTCCACTTT. As protein: CASSHQGGNSPLHF.

The gene calls are TRBV6-5 and TRBJ1-1; D is possibly TRBD1 (5 bases). This CDR3 has 12 residues. The V gene lost 5 bases and the J gene lost 7 bases, with 11 bases spanning the gap. Germline CDR1 reads MNHEY; CDR2 reads SVGAGI. Written as DNA, the CDR3 is TGTGCCAGCAGTCGGGGGGATAATGAAGCTTTCTTT. Its protein product is CASSRGDNEAFF.

The genes are TRBV18 and TRBJ1-1; D unresolved. Germline CDR1 reads KGHSH; CDR2 reads LQKENI. The length of the CDR3 is 13 residues. V was clipped by 4 bases and J by 0 bases, with 6 bases between them. The CDR3 region has the DNA TGTGCCAGCTCACGAGAGATGAACACTGAAGCTTTCTTT. Translating gives CASSREMNTEAFF. Looking up the rest from reference TRBV18 and TRBJ1-1 gives the full variable domain: NAGVMQNPRHLVRRRGQEARLRCSPMKGHSHVYWYRQLPEEGLKFMVYLQKENIIDESGMPKERFSAEFPKEGPSILRIQQVVRGDSAAYFCASSREMNTEAFFGQGTRLTVV.

The chain links TRBV5-4 to TRBJ2-1; 12 nucleotides agree with TRBD2. The CDR3 loop spans 18 amino acids. Germline V gene lookup returns CDR1 SGHNT and CDR2 YYREEE (reference sequence). Trimming cost V 2 bases and J 6 bases; bases outside gene matches: 12. The CDR3 DNA reads TGTGCCAGCAGCTTTGGCGCTAGCGGGGGGGGAATAATCAATGAGCAGTTCTTC. It codes for CASSFGASGGGIINEQFF.

The chain joins TRBV6-1 to TRBJ1-6, with a weak D call TRBD1 (6 bases). The CDR3 runs to 18 residues. From germline, CDR1 is MNHNS and CDR2 SASEGT. Trimming shortened V by 2 bases and J by 6 bases, and 20 bases separated the two germline ends. The CDR3 loop reads CASSERTLSGAGNSPLHF. In nucleotides, the CDR3 is TGTGCCAGCAGTGAAAGGACCCTCTCGGGGGCGGGTAATTCACCCCTCCACTTT.

This chain uses TRBV2 with TRBJ2-4; D call uncertain. The germline gives CDR1 SNHLY, CDR2 FYNNEI. Trimming removed 1 base at V and 13 bases at J, with 14 bases between. The CDR3 sequence is 13 residues long. The DNA for the CDR3 is TGTGCCAGCAGTGAAGTTTTTGTAGGACGGCAGTACTTC. This encodes CASSEVFVGRQYF.

This chain connects TRBV30 to TRBJ1-2; possible D gene TRBD1, 5 bases. V lost 5 bases, J lost 4 bases, and 17 bases lay in between. The CDR3 contains 14 residues. Germline CDR1 reads GTSNPN; CDR2 reads SVGIG (reference sequence). CDR3 protein: CAWAPQGMGYGYTF. Written as DNA, the CDR3 is TGTGCCTGGGCACCCCAGGGTATGGGCTATGGCTACACCTTC.

This rearrangement joins TRBV19 to TRBJ1-1; tentative D call: TRBD1 (5 bases). CDR3 length: 15 amino acids. With 7 bases removed from V and 2 bases from J, the gap between germline ends came to 17 bases. Germline CDR1 LNHDA, CDR2 SQIVND (reference sequence). CDR3 amino acids: CASKGRSTDNTEAFF. CDR3 sequence (DNA): TGTGCCAGTAAGGGTCGATCGACAGACAACACTGAAGCTTTCTTT. The full variable domain, rest sourced from reference TRBV19 and TRBJ1-1, is DGGITQSPKYLFRKEGQNVTLSCEQNLNHDAMYWYRQDPGQGLRLIYYSQIVNDFQKGDIAEGYSVSREKKESFPLTVTSAQKNPTAFYLCASKGRSTDNTEAFFGQGTRLTVV.

This chain uses TRBV6-5 with TRBJ2-3; TRBD2 aligns across 8 bases. The CDR3 has 16 residues. V dropped 2 bases and J dropped 1; count of bases not matched to a gene: 5. Germline loops: CDR1 MNHEY, CDR2 SVGAGI. Here the CDR3 reads CASSYRGGGGTDTQYF. The CDR3 coding sequence is TGTGCCAGCAGTTACCGGGGGGGAGGGGGCACAGATACGCAGTATTTT.